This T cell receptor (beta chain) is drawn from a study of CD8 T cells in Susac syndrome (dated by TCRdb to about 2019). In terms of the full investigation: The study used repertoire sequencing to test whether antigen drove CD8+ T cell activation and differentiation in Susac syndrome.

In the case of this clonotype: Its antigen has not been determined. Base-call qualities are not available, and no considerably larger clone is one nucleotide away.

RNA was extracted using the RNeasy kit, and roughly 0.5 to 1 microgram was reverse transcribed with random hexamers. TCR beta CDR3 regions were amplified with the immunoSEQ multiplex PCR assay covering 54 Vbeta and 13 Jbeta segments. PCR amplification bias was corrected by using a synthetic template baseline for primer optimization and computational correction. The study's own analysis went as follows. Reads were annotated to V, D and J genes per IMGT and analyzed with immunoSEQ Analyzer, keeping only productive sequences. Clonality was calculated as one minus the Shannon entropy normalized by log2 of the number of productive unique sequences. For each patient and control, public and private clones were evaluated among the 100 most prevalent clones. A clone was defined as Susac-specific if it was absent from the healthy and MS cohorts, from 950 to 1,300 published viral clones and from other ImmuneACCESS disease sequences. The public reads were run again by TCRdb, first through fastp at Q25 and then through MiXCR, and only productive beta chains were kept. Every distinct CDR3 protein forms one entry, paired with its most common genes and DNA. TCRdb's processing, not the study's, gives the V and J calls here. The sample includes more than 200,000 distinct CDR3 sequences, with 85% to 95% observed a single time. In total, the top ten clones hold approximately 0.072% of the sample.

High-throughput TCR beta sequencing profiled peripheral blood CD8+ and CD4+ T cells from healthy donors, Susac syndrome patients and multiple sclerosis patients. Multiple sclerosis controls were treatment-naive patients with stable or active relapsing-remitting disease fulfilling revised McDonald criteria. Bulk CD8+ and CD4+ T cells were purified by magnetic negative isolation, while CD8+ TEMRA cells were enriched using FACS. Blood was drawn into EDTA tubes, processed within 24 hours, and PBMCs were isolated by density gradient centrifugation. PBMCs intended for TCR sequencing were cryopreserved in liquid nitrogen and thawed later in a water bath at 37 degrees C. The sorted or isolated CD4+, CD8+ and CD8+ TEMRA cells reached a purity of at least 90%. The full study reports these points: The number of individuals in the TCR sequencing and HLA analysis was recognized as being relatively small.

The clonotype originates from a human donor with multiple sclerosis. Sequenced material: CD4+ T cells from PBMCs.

The encoded CDR3 is CASSADRAIYF. The DNA is as follows: TGTGCCAGCAGCGCAGACAGGGCCATATATTTT. This receptor chain uses TRBV9 and TRBJ1-3, and TRBD1 matches 7 of the central bases. Via the germline V gene, CDR1 is SGDLS and CDR2 YYNGEE. The germline V end is reduced by 3 bases and the J end by 11 bases; junction bases left unmatched: 2. Spanning cysteine to phenylalanine, the CDR3 consists of 11 amino acids. Here the CDR3 DNA is all that survives: 33 bases in frame from base 1.